These T cell receptor beta chains were read from a single sample in a study of response to subunit inactivated influenza vaccine. In TCRdb, the RT-PCR reads were re-called with MiXCR into one record per CDR3 protein. The data contain just over 300,000 distinct CDR3 sequences, around a fifth of them singletons. Sequenced material: PBMCs from blood, taken about 19 months after vaccination. These receptors originate from a man in his fifties or sixties who received an inactivated influenza vaccine. Both conserved end residues are part of each CDR3. The D gene is left open where the match is weak. The size field is filled for only some rows; it gives once, few, many or a size class.

>TRBJ1-1|few|TRBD1|TRBV4-3
CASSLEPGQGSTEAFF
TGCGCCAGCAGCCTCGAACCGGGACAGGGGAGCACTGAAGCTTTCTTT
>TRBJ2-7|few|TRBD2|TRBV5-4
CASSPRSGGRSYEQYF
TGTGCCAGCAGCCCCCGATCGGGGGGGAGGTCCTACGAGCAGTACTTC
>TRBJ1-1|few|TRBD1|TRBV19
CASNPSGTGWNTEAFF
TGTGCCAGTAACCCCTCCGGGACAGGGTGGAACACTGAAGCTTTCTTT
>TRBJ2-3|.|TRBD2|TRBV5-6
CASSPFRREGTDTQYF
TGTGCCAGCAGCCCCTTCCGGCGGGAGGGCACAGATACGCAGTATTTT
>TRBJ1-4|.|TRBD1|TRBV11-2
CASSHYRGAKPELFF
TGTGCCAGCAGCCATTACAGGGGCGCTAAACCGGAACTGTTTTTT
>TRBJ1-2|.|TRBD1|TRBV20-1
CSARAGTGSRGYTF
TGCAGTGCTAGAGCAGGGACAGGGTCTAGAGGCTACACCTTC
>TRBJ2-3|.|.|TRBV5-1
CASSLARASLTDTQYF
TGCGCCAGCAGCTTGGCCAGGGCTAGCCTCACAGATACGCAGTATTTT
>TRBJ2-7|.|TRBD1|TRBV11-2
CASSHGTAYEQYF
TGTGCCAGCAGCCATGGGACAGCCTACGAGCAGTACTTC
>TRBJ1-5|few|TRBD1|TRBV2
CASGQALNQPQHF
TGTGCCAGTGGACAGGCCCTCAATCAGCCCCAGCATTTT
>TRBJ1-1|few|.|TRBV5-1
CASSLDSGGENTEAFF
TGCGCCAGCAGCTTGGATTCGGGGGGGGAGAACACTGAAGCTTTCTTT
>TRBJ2-7|few|.|TRBV3-1
CASSPGTTRAEQYF
TGTGCCAGCAGCCCCGGGACCACCCGGGCCGAGCAGTACTTC